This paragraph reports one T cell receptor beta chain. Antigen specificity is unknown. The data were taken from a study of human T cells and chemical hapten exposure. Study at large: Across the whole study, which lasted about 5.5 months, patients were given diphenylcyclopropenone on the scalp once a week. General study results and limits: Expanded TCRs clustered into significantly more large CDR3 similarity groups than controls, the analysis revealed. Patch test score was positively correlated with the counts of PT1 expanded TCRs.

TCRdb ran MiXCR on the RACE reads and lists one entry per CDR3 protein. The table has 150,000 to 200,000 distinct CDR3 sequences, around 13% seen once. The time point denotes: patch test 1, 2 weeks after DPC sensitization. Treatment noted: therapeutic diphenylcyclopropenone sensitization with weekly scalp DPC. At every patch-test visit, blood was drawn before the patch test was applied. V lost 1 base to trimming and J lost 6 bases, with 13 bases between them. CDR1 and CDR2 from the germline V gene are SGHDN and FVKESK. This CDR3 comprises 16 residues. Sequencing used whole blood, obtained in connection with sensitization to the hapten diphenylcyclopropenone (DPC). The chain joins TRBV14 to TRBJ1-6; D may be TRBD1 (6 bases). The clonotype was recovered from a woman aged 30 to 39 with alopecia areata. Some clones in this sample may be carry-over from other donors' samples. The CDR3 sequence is CASSQVPGRGNSPLHF. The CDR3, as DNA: TGTGCCAGCAGCCAAGTTCCTGGCAGGGGTAATTCACCCCTCCACTTT.